These T cell receptor beta chains were read from a single sample in a study of T cell repertoires in cytomegalovirus infection. Each CDR3 protein is one row after TCRdb ran MiXCR on the reads. The top ten clones hold approximately 26% of a sample with roughly 200,000 distinct CDR3 sequences, about a sixth of them seen once. Sample: CD8+ T cells from PBMCs. These receptors were obtained from a human donor in good health (CMV status not recorded). Some clones in this sample may be carry-over from other donors' samples. The CDR3 runs from the conserved cysteine through the conserved F or W. Fields, in order: D gene, J gene, clone size, V gene, CDR3 protein. The D gene is left open where the match is weak. The listing skips clone size in some rows; elsewhere it reads once, few, many or a size class.

d_gene: NA; j_gene: TRBJ2-1; abundance: NA; v_gene: TRBV19; CDR3aa: CASRQEPGANNEQFF
d_gene: NA; j_gene: TRBJ2-7; abundance: few; v_gene: TRBV7-9; CDR3aa: CASSTPQGSYEQYF
d_gene: NA; j_gene: TRBJ2-7; abundance: NA; v_gene: TRBV27; CDR3aa: CASTFNSGSYEQYF
d_gene: TRBD1; j_gene: TRBJ1-1; abundance: few; v_gene: TRBV12-3/TRBV12-4; CDR3aa: CASSLQGSDTEAFF
d_gene: TRBD2; j_gene: TRBJ2-5; abundance: NA; v_gene: TRBV9; CDR3aa: CASSGTSGQETQYF
d_gene: NA; j_gene: TRBJ2-2; abundance: NA; v_gene: TRBV6-2/TRBV6-3; CDR3aa: CASSRDPNTGELFF
d_gene: NA; j_gene: TRBJ2-1; abundance: NA; v_gene: TRBV20-1; CDR3aa: CSAREIRGVGGLDEQFF
d_gene: NA; j_gene: TRBJ2-3; abundance: few; v_gene: TRBV6-6; CDR3aa: CASSYGRTHDTDTQYF
d_gene: NA; j_gene: TRBJ1-1; abundance: NA; v_gene: TRBV12-3/TRBV12-4; CDR3aa: CASSLLGQNTEAFF
d_gene: NA; j_gene: TRBJ1-1; abundance: NA; v_gene: TRBV5-3; CDR3aa: CAGGRSNTEAFF
d_gene: TRBD2; j_gene: TRBJ2-2; abundance: few; v_gene: TRBV12-3/TRBV12-4; CDR3aa: CASRFDRGESFNTGELFF
d_gene: NA; j_gene: TRBJ2-7; abundance: once; v_gene: TRBV12-3/TRBV12-4; CDR3aa: CASNPSGGEQYF
d_gene: NA; j_gene: TRBJ2-7; abundance: NA; v_gene: TRBV6-2/TRBV6-3; CDR3aa: CASTITRVTSYEQYF
d_gene: NA; j_gene: TRBJ1-1; abundance: NA; v_gene: TRBV28; CDR3aa: CASSHPRGIVNTEAFF
d_gene: TRBD1; j_gene: TRBJ2-1; abundance: NA; v_gene: TRBV20-1; CDR3aa: CSASPPGQGYNEQFF
d_gene: TRBD2; j_gene: TRBJ2-7; abundance: NA; v_gene: TRBV28; CDR3aa: CASRIAGGEGYYEQYF
d_gene: NA; j_gene: TRBJ2-1; abundance: NA; v_gene: TRBV7-9; CDR3aa: CASSVGALGPSNEQFF
d_gene: NA; j_gene: TRBJ2-3; abundance: few; v_gene: TRBV24-1; CDR3aa: CATSDFYGSSTDTQYF
d_gene: NA; j_gene: TRBJ2-3; abundance: NA; v_gene: TRBV4-3; CDR3aa: CASSQRRSTDTQYF
d_gene: NA; j_gene: TRBJ2-7; abundance: NA; v_gene: TRBV29-1; CDR3aa: CSVEDRTNYEQYF
d_gene: TRBD1; j_gene: TRBJ1-5; abundance: NA; v_gene: TRBV5-6; CDR3aa: CASKKQGNQPQHF
d_gene: NA; j_gene: TRBJ2-7; abundance: many; v_gene: TRBV6-2/TRBV6-3; CDR3aa: CASSYGGEYEQYF